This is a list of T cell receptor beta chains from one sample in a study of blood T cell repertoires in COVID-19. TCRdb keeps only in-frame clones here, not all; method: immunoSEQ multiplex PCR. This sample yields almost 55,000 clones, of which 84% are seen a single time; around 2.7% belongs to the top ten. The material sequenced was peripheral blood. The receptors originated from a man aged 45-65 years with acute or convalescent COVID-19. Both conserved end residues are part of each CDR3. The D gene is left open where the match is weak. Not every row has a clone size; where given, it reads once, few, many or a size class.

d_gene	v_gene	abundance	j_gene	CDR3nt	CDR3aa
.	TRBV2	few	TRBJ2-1	TGTGCCAGCAGGCTTGAGGGGGACGTTGAGTTCTTC	CASRLEGDVEFF
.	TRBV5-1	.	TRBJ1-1	TGCGCCAGCAGCCCCCAGGGTGGTACCGCTGAAGCTTTCTTT	CASSPQGGTAEAFF
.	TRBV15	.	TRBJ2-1	TGTGCCACCAGCAGAGAATTACTTGACTCCTACAATGAGCAGTTCTTC	CATSRELLDSYNEQFF
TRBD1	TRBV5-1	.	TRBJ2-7	TGCGCCAGCAGCTTGGAGACAGGGGGCTACGAGCAGTACTTC	CASSLETGGYEQYF
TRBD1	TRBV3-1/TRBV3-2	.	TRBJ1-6	TGTGCCAGCAGCCACACCGGGACAGGAAATTCACCCCTCCACTTT	CASSHTGTGNSPLHF
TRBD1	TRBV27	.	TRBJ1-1	TGTGCCAGCAGTCGCGGGGACAGGGTCAATGAAGCTTTCTTT	CASSRGDRVNEAFF
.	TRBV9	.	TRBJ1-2	TGTGCCAGCAGCGTAGGTGTTGGGGGGGCTGACGACTATGGCTACACCTTC	CASSVGVGGADDYGYTF
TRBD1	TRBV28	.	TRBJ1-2	TGTGCCAGCTCTCGGGACAGGGGTCCCTATGGCTACACCTTC	CASSRDRGPYGYTF
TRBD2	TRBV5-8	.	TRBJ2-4	TGTGCCACCCTGGGGGGGACCAAAAACATTCAGTACTTC	CATLGGTKNIQYF
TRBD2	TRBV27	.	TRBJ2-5	TGTGCCAGCAGTTCCGGGGGGTACCAAGAGACCCAGTACTTC	CASSSGGYQETQYF
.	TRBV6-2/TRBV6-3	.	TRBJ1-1	TGTGCCAGCAGTATTCAGGGGTACACTGAAGCTTTCTTT	CASSIQGYTEAFF
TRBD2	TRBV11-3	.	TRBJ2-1	TGTGCCAGCAGCTTAGATTGGGGCGGGAGTCACAATGAGCAGTTCTTC	CASSLDWGGSHNEQFF
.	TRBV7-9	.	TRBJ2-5	TGTGCCAGCAGCTTAGAAAGACTGGAGACCCAGTACTTC	CASSLERLETQYF
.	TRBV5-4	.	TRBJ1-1	TGTGCCAGCAGCCCGGGACCGAAGGGGGTTGACACTGAAGCTTTCTTT	CASSPGPKGVDTEAFF
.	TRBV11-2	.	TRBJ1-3	TGTGCCAGCAGGGAAGATTCAGGGCTTATCTCTGGAAACACCATATATTTT	CASREDSGLISGNTIYF
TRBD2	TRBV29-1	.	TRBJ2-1	TGCAGCGCCCACGATAGGGGACTTGCTGTCGCGGGGGCCTACAATGAGCAGTTCTTC	CSAHDRGLAVAGAYNEQFF
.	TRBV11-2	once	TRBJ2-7	TGTGCCAGCAGCTTCCGAAGGGGAATTGAGTACGAGCAGTACTTC	CASSFRRGIEYEQYF
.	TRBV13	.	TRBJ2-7	TGTGCCAGCAGTCCTACCTACGAGCAGTACTTC	CASSPTYEQYF
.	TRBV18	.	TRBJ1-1	TGTGCCAGCTCTCCTCAGGTTAACACTGAAGCTTTCTTT	CASSPQVNTEAFF
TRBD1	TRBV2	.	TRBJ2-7	TGTGCCAGTAGGACAGGGGCCCACGAGCAGTACTTC	CASRTGAHEQYF
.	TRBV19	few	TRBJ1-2	TGTGCCAGCCATTCGGGGTATGGCTACACCTTC	CASHSGYGYTF
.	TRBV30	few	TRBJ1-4	TGTGCCTGGAGCCAGGGACTTCTGAATGAAAAACTGTTTTTT	CAWSQGLLNEKLFF
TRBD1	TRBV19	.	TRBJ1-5	TGTGCCAGTCGAAGACAGGGGGGCAGCAATCAGCCCCAGCATTTT	CASRRQGGSNQPQHF
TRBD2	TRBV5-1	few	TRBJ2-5	TGCGCCAGCGATCTAGCGGAAGAGACCCAGTACTTC	CASDLAEETQYF
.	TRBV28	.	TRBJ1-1	TGTGCCAGCAGTTTAGGGACATACACTGAAGCTTTCTTT	CASSLGTYTEAFF
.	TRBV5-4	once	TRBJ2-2	TGTGCCAGCAGCTTGGATCAGACAGGGAACACCGGGGAGCTGTTTTTT	CASSLDQTGNTGELFF
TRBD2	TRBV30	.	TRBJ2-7	TGTGCCTGGAGAGCGGGGCTCGACTACGAGCAGTACTTC	CAWRAGLDYEQYF
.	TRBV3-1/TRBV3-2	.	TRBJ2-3	TGTGCCAGCAGCCAAGAAGGGGCAGGGGCGCAGTATTTT	CASSQEGAGAQYF
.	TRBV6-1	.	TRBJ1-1	TGTGCCAGCAGTGATCAACAGAACACTGAAGCTTTCTTT	CASSDQQNTEAFF
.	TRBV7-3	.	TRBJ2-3	TGTGCCAGCAGCTTAGGGGCAGAGGATACGCAGTATTTT	CASSLGAEDTQYF
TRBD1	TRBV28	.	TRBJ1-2	TGTGCCAGTCTCTCAGGGGGCTATGGCTACACCTTC	CASLSGGYGYTF
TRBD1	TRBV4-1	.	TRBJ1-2	TGCGCCAGCAGCCAACCGGACAGGCTTGGAGCAGGCTACACCTTC	CASSQPDRLGAGYTF
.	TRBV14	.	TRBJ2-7	TGTGCCAGCAGCCTCACCATATCGGGGGAGCAGTACTTC	CASSLTISGEQYF
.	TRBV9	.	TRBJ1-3	TGTGCCAGCAGCGTTGGAGGGAGTAAGCTTCTGGACGGAAACACCATATATTTT	CASSVGGSKLLDGNTIYF
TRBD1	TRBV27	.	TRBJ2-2	TGTGCCAGCAGTGTAGACAGGGGCACCGGGGAGCTGTTTTTT	CASSVDRGTGELFF
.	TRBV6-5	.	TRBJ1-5	TGTGCCAGCAGCGCCGGTCGATTATGGCCCCAGCATTTT	CASSAGRLWPQHF
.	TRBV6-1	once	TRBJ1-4	TGTGCCAGCAGTGACGACAGCAAAAGCAATGAAAAACTGTTTTTT	CASSDDSKSNEKLFF
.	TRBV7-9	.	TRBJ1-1	TGTGCCAGCAGCTTACCAGTGAACACTGAAGCTTTCTTT	CASSLPVNTEAFF
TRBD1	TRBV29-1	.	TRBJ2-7	TGCAGCGTTGTGCCCAGGGACAGCGACTACGAGCAGTACTTC	CSVVPRDSDYEQYF
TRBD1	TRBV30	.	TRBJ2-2	TGTGCTTATGACAGGGTTCGGGAGCTGTTTTTT	CAYDRVRELFF
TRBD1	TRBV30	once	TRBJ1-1	TGTGCCTGGAGTTCCGGGACAGGGGGTACTGAAGCTTTCTTT	CAWSSGTGGTEAFF
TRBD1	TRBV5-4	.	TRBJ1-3	TGTGCCAGCAGCCTAAAGACAGGGTCAACTGGAAACACCATATATTTT	CASSLKTGSTGNTIYF
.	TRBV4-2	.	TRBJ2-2	TGTGTCAGACCGGGACAAAGAAAGGGGGACACCGGGGAGCTGTTTTTT	CVRPGQRKGDTGELFF
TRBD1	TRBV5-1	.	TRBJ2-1	TGCGCCAGCAGCTTGGTTGGGACAGGCCCCCTCAATGAGCAGTTCTTC	CASSLVGTGPLNEQFF
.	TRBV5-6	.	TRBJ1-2	TGTGCCAGCAGCTTGCGGGGGGCCGGGTTAGGGTATGGCTACACCTTC	CASSLRGAGLGYGYTF
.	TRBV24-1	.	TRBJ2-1	TGTGCCACCAGTGATGGGACTCGCAATGAGCAGTTCTTC	CATSDGTRNEQFF
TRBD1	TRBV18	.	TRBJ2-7	TGTGCCAGCTCACGAACGGACAGGGGATCGAGCTACGAGCAGTACTTC	CASSRTDRGSSYEQYF
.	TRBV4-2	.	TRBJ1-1	TGTGCCAGCAGCCTCCAGATGAACACTGAAGCTTTCTTT	CASSLQMNTEAFF
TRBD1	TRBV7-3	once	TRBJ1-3	TGTGCCAGCAGCATGACGGACAGGCCTGGAGACACCATATATTTT	CASSMTDRPGDTIYF
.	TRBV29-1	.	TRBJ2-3	TGCAGCGTTGATTCGCAGGGGGGTAGCACAGATACGCAGTATTTT	CSVDSQGGSTDTQYF
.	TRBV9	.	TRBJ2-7	TGTGCCAGCAGCCCCCAGACTTACTCCTACGAGCAGTACTTC	CASSPQTYSYEQYF
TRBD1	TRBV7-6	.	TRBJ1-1	TGTGCCAGCAGCCCCTGGGCAGGGGGCAACACTGAAGCTTTCTTT	CASSPWAGGNTEAFF
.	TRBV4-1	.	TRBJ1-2	TGCGCCAGCAGCCAAGACACCGACAGGCACTATGGCTACACCTTC	CASSQDTDRHYGYTF
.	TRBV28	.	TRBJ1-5	TGTGCCACTGGAGGAGGGGGCAATCAGCCCCAGCATTTT	CATGGGGNQPQHF
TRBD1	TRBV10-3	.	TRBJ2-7	TGTGCCATCAGTGGGCCGACAGGGGGCTCGGACGAGCAGTACTTC	CAISGPTGGSDEQYF